Listed below are T cell receptor beta chains from one sample, sequenced in a study of blood T cell repertoires in COVID-19. Here immunoSEQ multiplex PCR was the method, and the copy in TCRdb shows in-frame clones only, minus some. The table shows over 350,000 clones, with 85% to 90% occurring only once. Sequencing used PBMCs or T cells enriched from blood (not recorded which). All receptors derive from a woman younger than 35 who had recovered from COVID-19. The conserved cysteine and the conserved F or W are not part of the CDR3 here. The D gene is left open where the match is weak. Size tells how often a clone was seen (once, few, many) or the class of an expanded clone, and some rows leave it out.

d_call: .; cdr3_length: 15; v_call: TRBV9; clone_size: .; j_call: TRBJ1-2; cdr3_aa: ASSGLTIRVPLYGYT
d_call: TRBD1; cdr3_length: 14; v_call: TRBV19; clone_size: .; j_call: TRBJ1-5; cdr3_aa: ASSSPGQGGNQPQH
d_call: TRBD2; cdr3_length: 15; v_call: TRBV24-1; clone_size: .; j_call: TRBJ2-2; cdr3_aa: ATSDGGLAGNTGELF
d_call: .; cdr3_length: 15; v_call: TRBV5-5; clone_size: once; j_call: TRBJ2-6; cdr3_aa: ASSSLRSISGANVLT
d_call: TRBD1; cdr3_length: 12; v_call: TRBV7-3; clone_size: .; j_call: TRBJ1-6; cdr3_aa: ASSLGTVNSPLH
d_call: TRBD1; cdr3_length: 10; v_call: TRBV6-5; clone_size: .; j_call: TRBJ2-7; cdr3_aa: ASRSTGSEQY
d_call: .; cdr3_length: 13; v_call: TRBV6-5; clone_size: few; j_call: TRBJ1-2; cdr3_aa: ASSSPGLEGYGYT
d_call: TRBD1; cdr3_length: 14; v_call: TRBV10-3; clone_size: .; j_call: TRBJ1-2; cdr3_aa: AISGPTGGKDYGYT
d_call: TRBD2; cdr3_length: 14; v_call: TRBV2; clone_size: once; j_call: TRBJ2-1; cdr3_aa: ASSELAGGSYNEQF
d_call: .; cdr3_length: 14; v_call: TRBV19; clone_size: .; j_call: TRBJ1-5; cdr3_aa: ASSIYQPGLNQPQH
d_call: TRBD1; cdr3_length: 13; v_call: TRBV9; clone_size: .; j_call: TRBJ2-7; cdr3_aa: ASSPIGTVLGEQY
d_call: TRBD1; cdr3_length: 13; v_call: TRBV5-1; clone_size: .; j_call: TRBJ1-5; cdr3_aa: ASSWTGVLNQPQH